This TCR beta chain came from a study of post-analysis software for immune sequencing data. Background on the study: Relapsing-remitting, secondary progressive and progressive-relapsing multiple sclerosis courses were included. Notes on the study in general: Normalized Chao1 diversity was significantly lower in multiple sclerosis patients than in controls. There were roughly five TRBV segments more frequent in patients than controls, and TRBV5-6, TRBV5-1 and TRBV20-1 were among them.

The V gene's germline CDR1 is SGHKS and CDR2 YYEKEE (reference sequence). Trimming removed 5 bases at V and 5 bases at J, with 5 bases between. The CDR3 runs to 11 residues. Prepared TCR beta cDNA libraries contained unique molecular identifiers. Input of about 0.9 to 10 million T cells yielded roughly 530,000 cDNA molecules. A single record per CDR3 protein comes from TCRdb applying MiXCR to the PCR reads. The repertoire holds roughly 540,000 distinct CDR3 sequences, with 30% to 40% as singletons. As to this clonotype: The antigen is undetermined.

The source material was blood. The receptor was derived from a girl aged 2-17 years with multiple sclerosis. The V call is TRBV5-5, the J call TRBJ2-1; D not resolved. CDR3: CASRADNEQFF. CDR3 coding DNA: TGTGCCAGCAGGGCAGACAATGAGCAGTTCTTC.